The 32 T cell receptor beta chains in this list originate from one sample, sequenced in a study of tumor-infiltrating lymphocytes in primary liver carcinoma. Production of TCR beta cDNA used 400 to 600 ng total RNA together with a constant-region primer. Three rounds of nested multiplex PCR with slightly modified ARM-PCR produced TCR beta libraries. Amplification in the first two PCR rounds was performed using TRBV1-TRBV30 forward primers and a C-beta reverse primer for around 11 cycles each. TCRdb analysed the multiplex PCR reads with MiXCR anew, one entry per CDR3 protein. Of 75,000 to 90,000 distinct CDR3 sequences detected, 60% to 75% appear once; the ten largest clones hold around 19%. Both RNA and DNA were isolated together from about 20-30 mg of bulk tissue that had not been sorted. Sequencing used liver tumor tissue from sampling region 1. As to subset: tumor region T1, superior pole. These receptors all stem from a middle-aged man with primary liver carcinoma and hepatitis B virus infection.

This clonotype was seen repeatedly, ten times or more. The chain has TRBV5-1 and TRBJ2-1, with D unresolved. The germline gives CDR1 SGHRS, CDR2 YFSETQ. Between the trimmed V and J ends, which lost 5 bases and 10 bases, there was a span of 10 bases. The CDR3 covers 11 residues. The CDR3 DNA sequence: TGCGCCAGCAGGAGGAAGGACGAGCAGTTCTTC. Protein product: CASRRKDEQFF.

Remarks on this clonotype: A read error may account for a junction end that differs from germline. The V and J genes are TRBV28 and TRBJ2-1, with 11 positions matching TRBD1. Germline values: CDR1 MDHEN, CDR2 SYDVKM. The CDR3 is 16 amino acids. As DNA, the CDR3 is TGTGCCAGCGGTTCCCCTGGACAGGGGGCGCGGTATGAGCAGCTCTTC. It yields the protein CASGSPGQGARYEQLF. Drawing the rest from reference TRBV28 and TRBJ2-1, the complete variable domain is DVKVTQSSRYLVKRTGEKVFLECVQDMDHENMFWYRQDPGLGLRLIYFSYDVKMKEKGDIPEGYSVSREKKERFSLILESASTNQTSMYLCASGSPGQGARYEQLFGPGTRLTVL.

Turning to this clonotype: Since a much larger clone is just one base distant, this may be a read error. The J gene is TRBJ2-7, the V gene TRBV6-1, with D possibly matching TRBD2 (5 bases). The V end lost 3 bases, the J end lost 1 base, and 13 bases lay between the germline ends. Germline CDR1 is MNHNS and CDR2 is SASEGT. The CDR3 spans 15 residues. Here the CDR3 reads CASSESGIASYEQYF. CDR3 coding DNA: TGTGCCAGCAGTGAGTCCGGGATAGCGTCCTACGAGCAGTACTTC.

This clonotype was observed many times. The CDR3 sequence: CASSELAPGSNEQFF. The DNA of the CDR3 is TGTGCCAGCAGTGAACTAGCGCCCGGTAGCAATGAGCAGTTCTTC. The rearrangement links TRBV6-2 or TRBV6-3 to TRBJ2-1, with 7 bases fitting TRBD2. V was clipped by 5 bases and J by 6 bases; unmatched bases: 10. The germline V gene has CDR1 MNHEY and CDR2 SVGEGT. This CDR3 comprises 15 residues.

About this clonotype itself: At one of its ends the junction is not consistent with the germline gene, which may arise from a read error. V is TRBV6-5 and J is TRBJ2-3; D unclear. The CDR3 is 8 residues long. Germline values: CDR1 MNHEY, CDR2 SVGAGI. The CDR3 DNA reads TGTGCCAGCATCACGCAATATTTT. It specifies CASITQYF.

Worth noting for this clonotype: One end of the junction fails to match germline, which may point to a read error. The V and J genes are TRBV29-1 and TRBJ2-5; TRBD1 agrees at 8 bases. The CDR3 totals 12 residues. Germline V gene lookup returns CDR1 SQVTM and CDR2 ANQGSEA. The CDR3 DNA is TGTGGCGGCGGGACAGGTCAAGAGACCCAGTACTTC. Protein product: CGGGTGQETQYF.

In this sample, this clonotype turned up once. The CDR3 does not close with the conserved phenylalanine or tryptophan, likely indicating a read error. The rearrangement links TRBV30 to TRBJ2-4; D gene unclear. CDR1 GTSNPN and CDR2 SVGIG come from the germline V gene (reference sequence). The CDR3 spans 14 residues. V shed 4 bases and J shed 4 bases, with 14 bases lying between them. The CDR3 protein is CAWMPGPGKNIQYI. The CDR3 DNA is TGTGCCTGGATGCCCGGACCAGGTAAAAACATTCAGTACATC.

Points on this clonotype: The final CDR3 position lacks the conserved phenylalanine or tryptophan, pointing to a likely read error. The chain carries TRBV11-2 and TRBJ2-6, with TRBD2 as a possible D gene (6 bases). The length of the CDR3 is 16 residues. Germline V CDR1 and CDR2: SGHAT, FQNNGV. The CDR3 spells CASSLSRGRRANVLTV. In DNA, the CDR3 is TGTGCTAGCAGCTTATCGCGGGGAAGAAGGGCCAACGTCCTGACTGTC.

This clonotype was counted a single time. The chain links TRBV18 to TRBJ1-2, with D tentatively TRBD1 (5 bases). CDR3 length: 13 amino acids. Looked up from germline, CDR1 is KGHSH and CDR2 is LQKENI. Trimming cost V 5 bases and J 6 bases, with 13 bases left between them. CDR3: CASSSIQADGYTF. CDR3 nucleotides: TGTGCCAGCTCATCGATACAGGCGGATGGCTACACCTTC.

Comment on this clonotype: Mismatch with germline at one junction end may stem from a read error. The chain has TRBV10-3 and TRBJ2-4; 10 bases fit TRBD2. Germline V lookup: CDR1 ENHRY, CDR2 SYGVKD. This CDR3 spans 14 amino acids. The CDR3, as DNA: TGCGTCACCCTACCCGGGACCGGGACTAGCGCTCAGTACTTC. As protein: CVTLPGTGTSAQYF.

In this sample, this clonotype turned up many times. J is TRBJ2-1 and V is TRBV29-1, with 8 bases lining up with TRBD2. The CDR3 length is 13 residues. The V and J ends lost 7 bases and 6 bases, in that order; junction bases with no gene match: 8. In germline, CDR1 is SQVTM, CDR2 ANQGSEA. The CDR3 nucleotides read TGCAGCGCCGAGGGGACTAGTGGCAATGAGCAGTTCTTC. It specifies CSAEGTSGNEQFF.

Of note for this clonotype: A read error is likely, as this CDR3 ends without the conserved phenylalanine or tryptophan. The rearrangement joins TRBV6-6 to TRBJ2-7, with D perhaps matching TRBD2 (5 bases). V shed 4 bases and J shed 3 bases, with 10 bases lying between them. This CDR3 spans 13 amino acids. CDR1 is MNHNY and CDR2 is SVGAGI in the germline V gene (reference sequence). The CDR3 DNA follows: TGTGCCAGCAGTTTCGGACTGGACTACGAGCAGTACTCC. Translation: CASSFGLDYEQYS.

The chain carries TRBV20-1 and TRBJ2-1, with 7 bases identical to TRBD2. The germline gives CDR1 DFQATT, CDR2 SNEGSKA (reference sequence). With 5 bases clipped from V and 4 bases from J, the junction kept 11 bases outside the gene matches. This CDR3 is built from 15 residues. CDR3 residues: CSAPSGTNGYNEQFF. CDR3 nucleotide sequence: TGCAGTGCTCCCTCCGGGACTAACGGGTACAATGAGCAGTTCTTC.

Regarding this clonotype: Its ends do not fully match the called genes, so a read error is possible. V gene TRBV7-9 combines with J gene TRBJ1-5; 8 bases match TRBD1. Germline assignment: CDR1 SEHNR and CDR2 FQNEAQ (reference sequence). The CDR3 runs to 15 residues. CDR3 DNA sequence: TGTGCCAGCAGCTTAGGTCCAGGGGGCGGTCAGTCCCAGCATTTC. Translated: CASSLGPGGGQSQHF.

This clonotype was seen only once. CDR3 protein: CSVAQDRGYEQYF. CDR3 nucleotide sequence: TGCAGCGTTGCCCAAGACAGAGGCTATGAGCAGTACTTC. This chain joins TRBV29-1 and TRBJ2-7; D is perhaps TRBD1 (5 bases). Trimming left V 4 bases short and J 7 bases short, with 17 bases between. The germline gives CDR1 SQVTM, CDR2 ANQGSEA. The CDR3 totals 13 residues.

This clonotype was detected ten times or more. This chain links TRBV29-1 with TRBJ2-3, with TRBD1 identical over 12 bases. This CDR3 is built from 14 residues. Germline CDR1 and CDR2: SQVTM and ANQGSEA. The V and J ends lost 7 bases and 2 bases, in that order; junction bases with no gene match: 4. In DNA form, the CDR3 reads TGCAGCGGAGGGGACAGGGGGCTCACAGATACGCAGTATTTT. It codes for CSGGDRGLTDTQYF.

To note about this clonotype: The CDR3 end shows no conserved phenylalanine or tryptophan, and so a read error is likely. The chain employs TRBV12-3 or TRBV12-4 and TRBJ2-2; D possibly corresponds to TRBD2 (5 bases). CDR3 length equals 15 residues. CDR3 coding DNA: TGTGCCAGTAGTTTCGGTGGGAGTGGCACCGGGGAGCTGTTTCTT. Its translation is CASSFGGSGTGELFL.

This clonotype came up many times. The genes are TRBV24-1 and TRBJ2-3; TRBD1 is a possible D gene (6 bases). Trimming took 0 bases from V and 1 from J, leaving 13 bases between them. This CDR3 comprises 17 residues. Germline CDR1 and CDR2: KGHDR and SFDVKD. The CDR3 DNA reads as TGTGCCACCAGTGATTTGTCGGACAGCTACGGCACAGATACGCAGTATTTT. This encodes CATSDLSDSYGTDTQYF.

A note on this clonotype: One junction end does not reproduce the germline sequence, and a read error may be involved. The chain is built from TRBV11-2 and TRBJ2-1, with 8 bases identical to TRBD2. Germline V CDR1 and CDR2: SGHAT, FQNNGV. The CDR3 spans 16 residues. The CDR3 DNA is TGTACCAGCAACTTGGATATCGGACTAGCCATGGGTGAGCTGTTCTTC. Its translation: CTSNLDIGLAMGELFF.

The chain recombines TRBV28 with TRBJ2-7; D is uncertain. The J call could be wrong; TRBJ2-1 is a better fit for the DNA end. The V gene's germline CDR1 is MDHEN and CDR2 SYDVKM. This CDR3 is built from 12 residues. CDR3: CASSQTTYEQFF. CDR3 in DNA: TGTGCCAGCAGTCAGACGACCTACGAGCAGTTCTTC.

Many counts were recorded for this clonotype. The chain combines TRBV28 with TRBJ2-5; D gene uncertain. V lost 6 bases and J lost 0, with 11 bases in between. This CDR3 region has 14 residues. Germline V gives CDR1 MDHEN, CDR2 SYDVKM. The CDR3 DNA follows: TGTGCCAGCAGCCCCTCGTATTACCAAGAGACCCAGTACTTC. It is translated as CASSPSYYQETQYF.

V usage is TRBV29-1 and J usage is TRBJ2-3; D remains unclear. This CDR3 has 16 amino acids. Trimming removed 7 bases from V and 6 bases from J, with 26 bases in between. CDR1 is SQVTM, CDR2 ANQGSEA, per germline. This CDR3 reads CSASPLSAEPTDTQYF. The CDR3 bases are TGCAGCGCCAGCCCGCTATCGGCTGAACCCACTGATACGCAGTATTTT.

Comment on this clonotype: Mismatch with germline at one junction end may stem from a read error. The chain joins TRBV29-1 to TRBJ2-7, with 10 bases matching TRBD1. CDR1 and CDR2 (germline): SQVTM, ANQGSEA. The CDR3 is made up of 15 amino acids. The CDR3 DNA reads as TGCAGGGTTGAAGAAGAAGGACAGGGGGTCCACGGGCAGTACTTC. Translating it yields CRVEEEGQGVHGQYF.

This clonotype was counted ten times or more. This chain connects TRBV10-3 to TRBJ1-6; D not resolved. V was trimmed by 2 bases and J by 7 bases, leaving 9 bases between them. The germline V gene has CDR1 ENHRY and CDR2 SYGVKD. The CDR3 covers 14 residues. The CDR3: CAISEGIDNSPLHF. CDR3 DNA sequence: TGTGCCATCAGTGAGGGTATCGACAATTCACCCCTCCACTTT.

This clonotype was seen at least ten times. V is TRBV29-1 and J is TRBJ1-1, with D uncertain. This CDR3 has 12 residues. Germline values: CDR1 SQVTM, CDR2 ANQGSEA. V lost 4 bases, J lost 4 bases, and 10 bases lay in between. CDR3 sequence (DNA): TGCAGCGTTGGGAGGGTTGGCACTGAAGCTTTCTTT. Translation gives CSVGRVGTEAFF.

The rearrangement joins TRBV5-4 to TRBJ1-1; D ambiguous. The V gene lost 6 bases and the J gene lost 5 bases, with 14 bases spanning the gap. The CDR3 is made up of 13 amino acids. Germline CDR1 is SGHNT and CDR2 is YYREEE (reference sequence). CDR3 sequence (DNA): TGTGCCAGCAATTCCCCAGACCGTACTGAAGCTTTCTTT. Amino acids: CASNSPDRTEAFF.

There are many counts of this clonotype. The CDR3 here is CASSPDRGNNEQFF. The CDR3 coding sequence is TGCGCCAGCAGCCCGGACAGGGGAAACAATGAGCAGTTCTTC. This chain uses TRBV5-1 with TRBJ2-1; 9 nucleotides agree with TRBD1. The CDR3 loop spans 14 amino acids. Germline V gene lookup returns CDR1 SGHRS and CDR2 YFSETQ. Trimming took 4 bases from V and 5 from J; bases not matched to a gene: 4.

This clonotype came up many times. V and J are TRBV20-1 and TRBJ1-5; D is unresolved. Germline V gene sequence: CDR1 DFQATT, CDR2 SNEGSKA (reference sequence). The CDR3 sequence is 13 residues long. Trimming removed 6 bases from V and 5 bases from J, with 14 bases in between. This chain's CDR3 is CSARRAFDQPQHF. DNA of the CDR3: TGCAGTGCACGACGGGCATTTGATCAGCCCCAGCATTTT.

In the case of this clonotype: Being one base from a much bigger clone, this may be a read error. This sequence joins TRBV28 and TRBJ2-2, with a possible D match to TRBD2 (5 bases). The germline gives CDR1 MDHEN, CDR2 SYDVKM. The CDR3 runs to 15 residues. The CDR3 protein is CASNLFPTRTGELFF. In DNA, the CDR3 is TGTGCCAGCAATTTATTCCCTACTAGGACCGGGGAGCTGTTTTTT.

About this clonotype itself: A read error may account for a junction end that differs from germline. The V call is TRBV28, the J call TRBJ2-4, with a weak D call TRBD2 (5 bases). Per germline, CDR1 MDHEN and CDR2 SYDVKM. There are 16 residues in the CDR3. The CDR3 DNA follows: TGTGCCAGCAGTTTAACTTCCGGGCTAGCCAAAAACACTCAGTACTTC. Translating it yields CASSLTSGLAKNTQYF.

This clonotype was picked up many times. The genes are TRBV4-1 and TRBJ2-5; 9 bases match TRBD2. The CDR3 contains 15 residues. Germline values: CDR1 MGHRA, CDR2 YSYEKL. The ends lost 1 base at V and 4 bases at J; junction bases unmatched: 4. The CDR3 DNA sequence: TGCGCCAGCAGCCAAGGGACTAGCGAGAGAGAGACCCAGTACTTC. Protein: CASSQGTSERETQYF.

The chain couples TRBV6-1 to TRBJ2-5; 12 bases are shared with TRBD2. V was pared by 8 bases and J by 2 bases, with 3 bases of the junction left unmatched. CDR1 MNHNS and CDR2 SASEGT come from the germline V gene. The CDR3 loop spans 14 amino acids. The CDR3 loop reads CASRLAGGQETQYF. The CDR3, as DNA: TGTGCCAGCCGGCTAGCGGGAGGGCAAGAGACCCAGTACTTC.